This entry describes one T cell receptor (beta chain). The sample has other DNA sequences that encode this CDR3 too. In germline, CDR1 is SGHAT, CDR2 FQNNGV. V was trimmed by 2 bases and J by 2 bases, leaving 10 bases between them. CDR3 size: 15 residues. The sample is drawn from a study of OX40 agonist ivuxolimab in advanced cancers. At the level of the study: Patient treatment consisted of intravenous ivuxolimab administration every 2 weeks at 0.01 to 10 mg/kg.

Assay: immunoSEQ multiplex PCR; the TCRdb copy retains only in-frame clones and omits some. The sample includes over 40,000 clones, about 86% seen only once; the top ten take 3%. The V and J genes are TRBV11-2 and TRBJ1-5; weak D call: TRBD1 (5 bases). The receptor was derived from an adult with an advanced solid tumor such as melanoma, head and neck, liver or kidney cancer. The sequenced sample was CD4+ or CD8+ T cells sorted from blood, obtained in a trial of the OX40 agonist ivuxolimab. CDR3 sequence: CASSLRAGGNQPQHF. CDR3 nucleotide sequence: TGTGCCAGCAGCTTAAGGGCGGGGGGCAATCAGCCCCAGCATTTT.